The clone carrying this T cell receptor beta chain was counted many times. Its antigen is as yet unknown. The CDR3 covers 16 residues. Trimming cost V 4 bases and J 0 bases, with 13 bases left between them. Germline CDR1 is SGHVS and CDR2 is FNYEAQ. TCRdb analysed the RT-PCR reads with MiXCR anew, one entry per CDR3 protein. The sample records approximately 530,000 distinct CDR3 sequences, 7.5% to 8.5% being singletons. The data are from a study of response to subunit inactivated influenza vaccine. Study-level points and caveats: The authors proposed limited new T cell recruitment per seasonal influenza vaccination.

This TCR came from a man aged 45 to 70 who received an inactivated influenza vaccine. The sample in question was PBMCs from blood, obtained 23 months after vaccination. The gene calls are TRBV7-6 and TRBJ1-3, with D unclear. CDR3 protein: CASSSRLGSSGNTIYF. The CDR3 DNA is TGTGCCAGCAGCTCCCGTCTGGGGAGCTCTGGAAACACCATATATTTT.